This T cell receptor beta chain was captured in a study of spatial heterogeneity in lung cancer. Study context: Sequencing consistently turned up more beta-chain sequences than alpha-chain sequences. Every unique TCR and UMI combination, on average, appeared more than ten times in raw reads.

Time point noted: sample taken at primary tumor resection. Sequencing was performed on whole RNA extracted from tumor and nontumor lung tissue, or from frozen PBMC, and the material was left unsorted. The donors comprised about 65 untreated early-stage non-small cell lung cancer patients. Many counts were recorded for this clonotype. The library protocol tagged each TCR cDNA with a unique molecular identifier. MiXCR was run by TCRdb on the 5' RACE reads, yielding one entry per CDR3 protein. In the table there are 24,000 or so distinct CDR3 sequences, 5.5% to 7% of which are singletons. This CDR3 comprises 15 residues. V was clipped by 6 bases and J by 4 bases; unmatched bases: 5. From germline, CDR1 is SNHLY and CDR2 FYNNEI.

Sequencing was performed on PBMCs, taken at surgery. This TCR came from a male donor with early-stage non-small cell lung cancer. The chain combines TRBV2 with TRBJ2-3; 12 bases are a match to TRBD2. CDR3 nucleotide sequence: TGTGCCAGCAGATTACTAGCGGGAGGACCAGATACGCAGTATTTT. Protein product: CASRLLAGGPDTQYF.